These T cell receptor beta chains were read from a single sample in a study of neurological immune-mediated disorders. From the 5' RACE reads, TCRdb called clonotypes with MiXCR, one entry per CDR3 protein. Of 80,000 to 85,000 distinct CDR3 sequences listed, around 2.6% are singletons. The sequenced sample consisted of PBMCs. These receptor sequences come from a woman younger than 45 with multiple sclerosis. The CDR3 runs from the conserved cysteine through the conserved F or W. D genes are given only for firm matches. Expanded clones are given a class, and other clones once, few, many or no size at all.

many	.	TRBV29-1	TRBJ2-7	TGCAGCGTTGAGCAGTCCTACGAGCAGTACTTC	CSVEQSYEQYF
many	.	TRBV12-3/TRBV12-4	TRBJ1-5	TGTGCCAGCAGTTTTTCCTATCAGCCCCAGCATTTT	CASSFSYQPQHF
many	.	TRBV13	TRBJ2-5	TGTGCCAGCAGCTTACGTCCTAGTGGGTACCAAGAGACCCAGTACTTC	CASSLRPSGYQETQYF
many	.	TRBV29-1	TRBJ2-3	TGCAGCGTAGGGGGGGCAGATACGCAGTATTTT	CSVGGADTQYF
many	.	TRBV12-3/TRBV12-4	TRBJ2-7	TGTGCCAGCAGTTTATCTCCCGCCAGGAACGAGCAGTACTTC	CASSLSPARNEQYF
many	TRBD2	TRBV3-1	TRBJ2-5	TGTGCCAGCAGCCCACTCCTTCCGGGACTAGAGGGAGAGACCCAGTACTTC	CASSPLLPGLEGETQYF
many	.	TRBV29-1	TRBJ2-7	TGCAGCGTGGGCACCTCCTACGAGCAGTACTTC	CSVGTSYEQYF
many	.	TRBV29-1	TRBJ2-1	TGCAGCGTTGGAGGGTATTCCTACAATGAGCAGTTCTTC	CSVGGYSYNEQFF
few	.	TRBV14	TRBJ2-2	TGTGCCAGCAGCCAGTATCCATGGACCGGGGAGCTGTTTTTT	CASSQYPWTGELFF
many	TRBD2	TRBV19	TRBJ2-7	TGTGCCAGCGGGACTAGCGGGAGCTACGAGCAGTACTTC	CASGTSGSYEQYF
many	TRBD1	TRBV10-3	TRBJ2-2	TGTGCCATCAGTGAGGGACAGGGTTCGAACACCGGGGAGCTGTTTTTT	CAISEGQGSNTGELFF
many	TRBD2	TRBV29-1	TRBJ2-7	TGCAGCGCGAGGCGTGAGCGGGGGTCGGGCGAGCAGTACTTC	CSARRERGSGEQYF
many	.	TRBV20-1	TRBJ2-3	TGCAGTGCTAGCCGGGGCGGAGCGACCGATACGCAGTATTTT	CSASRGGATDTQYF
many	.	TRBV5-1	TRBJ1-1	TGCGCCAGCAGCTTGCAGGTTGAGGCTGAAGCTTTCTTT	CASSLQVEAEAFF
many	TRBD1	TRBV7-8	TRBJ1-1	TGTGCCAGCAGCTTTACGAGGGACAGGGGAAGAACTGAAGCTTTCTTT	CASSFTRDRGRTEAFF
many	.	TRBV3-1	TRBJ1-6	TGTGCCAGCAGCCCCACAGGGCCCAATTCACCCCTCCACTTT	CASSPTGPNSPLHF
many	.	TRBV5-5	TRBJ2-7	TGTGCCAGCAGCGGAAACTCCTACGAGCAGTACTTC	CASSGNSYEQYF
many	TRBD2	TRBV20-1	TRBJ2-1	TGCAGTGCGCTAGGACTAGCCAATGACCCCTACAATGAGCAGTTCTTC	CSALGLANDPYNEQFF
.	TRBD1	TRBV30	TRBJ2-2	TGTGCCTGGGAAGGAGACAGGGGCGCCGGGGAGCTGTTTTTT	CAWEGDRGAGELFF
many	.	TRBV14	TRBJ1-1	TGTGCCAGCAGCCGATTACAGGAGACTGAAGCTTTCTTT	CASSRLQETEAFF
many	.	TRBV29-1	TRBJ1-1	TGCAGCGTTGAAGAGGTGAACACTGAAGCTTTCTTT	CSVEEVNTEAFF
many	TRBD2	TRBV20-1	TRBJ2-7	TGCAGTGCTAGAGACCAACTAGCGGCGCGCCACGAGCAGTACTTC	CSARDQLAARHEQYF
many	TRBD2	TRBV7-2	TRBJ2-3	TGTGCCAGCGGTCTAGCGGGAGGGGGCACAGATACGCAGTATTTT	CASGLAGGGTDTQYF
many	TRBD1	TRBV20-1	TRBJ2-7	TGCAGTGCTATCCGGACAGGGGGCTCCTACGAGCAGTACTTC	CSAIRTGGSYEQYF
many	.	TRBV7-2	TRBJ2-3	TGTGCCAGCAGCTTCCCCCGGGGTACGCAGTATTTT	CASSFPRGTQYF
many	.	TRBV30	TRBJ1-2	TGTGCCTGGCGTACAGGCGCCTCGTCGGGCTACACCTTC	CAWRTGASSGYTF
many	.	TRBV5-1	TRBJ2-7	TGCGCCAGCAGCTTGGAGAGGGAGGTCTACGAGCAGTACTTC	CASSLEREVYEQYF
many	TRBD2	TRBV7-9	TRBJ2-2	TGTGCCAGCAGCAATCTAGCGGGAGCGGTCACCGGGGAGCTGTTTTTT	CASSNLAGAVTGELFF
many	.	TRBV24-1	TRBJ2-7	TGTGCCACCAGTGATAGTGGGACTCGACCCTACGAGCAGTACTTC	CATSDSGTRPYEQYF
many	.	TRBV7-2	TRBJ2-7	TGTGCCAGCAGCTTAGCCCCTGCGGACGAGCAGTACTTC	CASSLAPADEQYF
many	TRBD1	TRBV5-1	TRBJ2-5	TGCGCCAGCAGCGCCGCCGGGACAGGGGATGAGACCCAGTACTTC	CASSAAGTGDETQYF
many	.	TRBV20-1	TRBJ2-3	TGCAGTGCTAGCCAACTTTTGGGGAAGAGAACAGATACGCAGTATTTT	CSASQLLGKRTDTQYF
many	TRBD1	TRBV24-1	TRBJ2-5	TGTGCCACCAGTGATTTGCAGGGGGCGTTGGAGACCCAGTACTTC	CATSDLQGALETQYF
many	.	TRBV7-3	TRBJ1-4	TGTGCCAGCAGACCAAATGAAAAACTGTTTTTT	CASRPNEKLFF
many	.	TRBV12-3/TRBV12-4	TRBJ2-1	.	CASILVGPEHEQFF
many	.	TRBV29-1	TRBJ2-1	TGCAGCGCCGAGGTCAATGAGCAGTTCTTC	CSAEVNEQFF
many	.	TRBV10-3	TRBJ2-7	TGTGCCATCAAGGCGCCGGGGTTCTACGAGCAGTACTTC	CAIKAPGFYEQYF
many	.	TRBV5-1	TRBJ2-7	TGCGCCAGCAGCCCGGGACTTTCGCCCTACGAGCAGTACTTC	CASSPGLSPYEQYF
many	.	TRBV7-3	TRBJ2-3	TGTGCCAGCAGCTCAGATGCGGTCCCGGATACGCAGTATTTT	CASSSDAVPDTQYF
many	.	TRBV12-3/TRBV12-4	TRBJ2-1	TGTGCCAGCAGTTCTAAGCTTTACAATGAGCAGTTCTTC	CASSSKLYNEQFF
many	.	TRBV5-6	TRBJ1-2	TGTGCCAGCAGCTTGTGGGCAGGTAGTATCTATGGCTACACCTTC	CASSLWAGSIYGYTF